This T cell receptor beta chain was identified in a study of blood T cell repertoires in COVID-19. On the study more broadly: The samples span acute and convalescent COVID-19 from the United States, Italy and Spain.

Germline V CDR1 and CDR2: KGHDR, SFDVKD. The ends lost 1 base at V and 4 bases at J; junction bases unmatched: 9. CDR3 length: 17 residues. Individuals aged about 18 to 89 years were recruited from approximately 22 US areas. As handled by the study authors: For nucleated cells, counts were estimated from reference gene primer amplification. TCRdb's table, derived via immunoSEQ multiplex PCR, lists solely in-frame clones and lacks some. Clonal size and the V and J genes are those of that table, whereas D and trimming came from the DNA. The table shows fewer than 200,000 clones, with about 86% occurring only once.

Sequencing was done on a sample of PBMCs or T cells enriched from blood (not recorded which). The V and J genes are TRBV24-1 and TRBJ1-3; TRBD1 aligns across 7 bases. This TCR derives from a woman between 50 and 59 years old in a cohort exposed to, infected with or recovered from COVID-19 (not recorded which). CDR3 nucleotides: TGTGCCACCAGTGATTTCAGGGGGGCAGACTGGGGAAACACCATATATTTT. This encodes CATSDFRGADWGNTIYF.